The next 20 T cell receptor beta chains were all read from a single sample in a study of CD8 T cell repertoires and HIV-1 epitope variants. These receptors' antigens are unknown. The repertoire was sequenced with immunoSEQ multiplex PCR; TCRdb's copy has only in-frame clones and lacks some. Among under 6,500 clones, around three fifths were seen once, and the ten largest hold about two fifths. Sequenced: cultured CD8+ T cells derived from PBMCs. These receptors all come from a male donor with HIV.

Written as DNA, the CDR3 is TGCAGCGCCGTCTATCCTATCGGCGGGGGAGAAGAGACCCAGTACTTC. As protein: CSAVYPIGGGEETQYF. The chain uses TRBV29-1 and TRBJ2-5, with 7 nucleotides matching TRBD2. The CDR3 contains 16 residues. With 7 bases clipped from V and 3 bases from J, the junction kept 17 bases outside the gene matches. The V gene's germline CDR1 is SQVTM and CDR2 ANQGSEA. Full variable domain (outside the CDR3, taken from reference TRBV29-1 and TRBJ2-5): SAVISQKPSRDICQRGTSLTIQCQVDSQVTMMFWYRQQPGQSLTLIATANQGSEATYESGFVIDKFPISRPNLTFSTLTVSNMSPEDSSIYLCSAVYPIGGGEETQYFGPGTRLLVL.

The V gene is TRBV7-6, the J gene TRBJ1-1; D perhaps matches TRBD1 (6 bases). CDR3 length equals 18 residues. V was trimmed by 5 bases and J by 4 bases, leaving 26 bases between them. The germline V gene encodes CDR1 SGHVS and CDR2 FNYEAQ. The CDR3 region is CASSGNRAGGAQATEAFF. CDR3 sequence (DNA): TGTGCCAGCAGCGGCAACAGGGCGGGCGGGGCCCAGGCCACTGAAGCTTTCTTT.

J is TRBJ2-5 and V is TRBV14; weak D call: TRBD2 (6 bases). Trimming shortened V by 5 bases and J by 4 bases, and 17 bases separated the two germline ends. CDR1 is SGHDN, CDR2 FVKESK, per germline. The CDR3 has 15 amino acids. CDR3 sequence reads: CASSSRRGKRETQYF. The CDR3 bases are TGTGCCAGCAGCTCTCGCCGGGGGAAGAGAGAGACCCAGTACTTC.

CDR3 sequence reads: CASSQGDRGPTEAFF. CDR3 nucleotide sequence: TGTGCCAGCAGCCAAGGGGACAGGGGGCCCACTGAAGCTTTCTTT. The genes are TRBV4-2 and TRBJ1-1, with 12 bases matching TRBD1. Trimming took 1 base from V and 4 from J; bases not matched to a gene: 1. Germline CDR1 and CDR2: LGHNA and YNFKEQ. CDR3 size: 15 residues.

The rearrangement joins TRBV9 to TRBJ1-2, with 11 bases matching TRBD1. Trimming took 4 bases from V and 1 from J; bases not matched to a gene: 6. Germline CDR1 and CDR2: SGDLS and YYNGEE. CDR3 length: 16 residues. The CDR3 protein is CASSPPGTGGNYGYTF. CDR3 DNA sequence: TGTGCCAGCAGCCCCCCGGGGACAGGGGGTAACTATGGCTACACCTTC. The full variable domain, its missing parts supplied by reference TRBV9 and TRBJ1-2, is DSGVTQTPKHLITATGQRVTLRCSPRSGDLSVYWYQQSLDQGLQFLIQYYNGEERAKGNILERFSAQQFPDLHSELNLSSLELGDSALYFCASSPPGTGGNYGYTFGSGTRLTVV.

This clone was seen a single time. The CDR3 nucleotides read TGTGCCAGCAGCTTGTTAGGAGCCGGGACAGCGAACACCGGGGAGCTGTTTTTT. It translates to CASSLLGAGTANTGELFF. The chain links TRBV5-6 to TRBJ2-2, with 7 bases lining up with TRBD1. The J segment lost 0 bases and the V segment lost 1 base, leaving 9 bases of the junction unmatched. The CDR3 is made up of 18 amino acids. The germline CDR1 and CDR2 sequences are SGHDT and YYEEEE.

This clone occurred a few times. The rearrangement uses TRBV14 and TRBJ2-3; TRBD2 matches 7 bases. The ends lost 0 bases at V and 5 bases at J; junction bases unmatched: 11. Germline V CDR1 and CDR2: SGHDN, FVKESK. The CDR3 has 17 residues. The CDR3 sequence is CASSQDRREGRGDTQYF. The CDR3 DNA reads TGTGCCAGCAGCCAAGATAGGAGGGAGGGCCGGGGAGATACGCAGTATTTT.

V and J are TRBV19 and TRBJ2-1, with D uncertain. V was clipped by 5 bases and J by 0 bases, with 11 bases between them. The length of the CDR3 is 15 residues. Germline values: CDR1 LNHDA, CDR2 SQIVND (reference sequence). The CDR3 DNA is TGTGCCAGTAGTGAGGACCAGAGCTCCTACAATGAGCAGTTCTTC. The encoded protein is CASSEDQSSYNEQFF.

The J gene is TRBJ2-1, the V gene TRBV5-6; D unresolved. This CDR3 comprises 13 residues. The germline V and J ends were trimmed by 0 bases and 5 bases, with 6 bases remaining between them. Per germline, CDR1 SGHDT and CDR2 YYEEEE. The CDR3 DNA is TGTGCCAGCAGCTTGGGGCAGCACAATGAGCAGTTCTTC. As protein: CASSLGQHNEQFF.

The sample holds a few counts of this clone. The chain is built from TRBV9 and TRBJ1-4; 7 nucleotides match TRBD1. Germline V gene sequence: CDR1 SGDLS, CDR2 YYNGEE. Losses at the gene ends were 0 bases for V and 7 bases for J; bases not matched to a gene: 3. The CDR3 covers 14 residues. CDR3: CASSVGQGGEKLFF. DNA for the CDR3: TGTGCCAGCAGCGTAGGACAGGGTGGTGAAAAACTGTTTTTT.

The V and J genes are TRBV4-2 and TRBJ1-1; TRBD1 matches at 8 bases. V dropped 2 bases and J dropped 0; count of bases not matched to a gene: 8. Germline lookup yields CDR1 LGHNA and CDR2 YNFKEQ. CDR3 length: 17 residues. CDR3 sequence (DNA): TGTGCCAGCAGCCAATTTTCGACAGGGGCTATGAACACTGAAGCTTTCTTT. Translated, it gives CASSQFSTGAMNTEAFF.

The chain links TRBV28 to TRBJ1-2, with 10 positions matching TRBD1. The V gene's germline CDR1 is MDHEN and CDR2 SYDVKM. After removal of 3 bases from V and 0 bases from J, the junction contained 4 bases not matched to a gene. The CDR3 has 16 amino acids. For the CDR3, the DNA is TGTGCCAGCAGTTTGGGAGGGACAGGGGCTAACTATGGCTACACCTTC. Translation: CASSLGGTGANYGYTF.

This clone was recorded once. The genes are TRBV7-9 and TRBJ2-1; 7 nucleotides line up with TRBD1. Germline lookup yields CDR1 SEHNR and CDR2 FQNEAQ (reference sequence). The J segment lost 2 bases and the V segment lost 5 bases, leaving 9 bases of the junction unmatched. This CDR3 has 16 amino acids. CDR3 sequence (DNA): TGTGCCAGCAGCCACACTGACAGGGATCCCTACAATGAGCAGTTCTTC. Its translation is CASSHTDRDPYNEQFF.

This chain joins TRBV28 and TRBJ2-3, with 12 bases fitting TRBD2. The CDR3 is made up of 20 amino acids. CDR1 is MDHEN, CDR2 SYDVKM, per germline. Unmatched junction bases numbered 16, after V lost 4 bases and J lost 2 bases. The CDR3 DNA sequence: TGTGCCAGCAGTTCCACCAGACTAGCGGGAGAGGGGGGGTACACAGATACGCAGTATTTT. It codes for CASSSTRLAGEGGYTDTQYF.

V is TRBV28 and J is TRBJ2-7, with D unclear. This CDR3 spans 15 amino acids. Germline loops: CDR1 MDHEN, CDR2 SYDVKM. V shed 2 bases and J shed 1 base, with 12 bases lying between them. CDR3 sequence: CASSLRRTFSYEQYF. CDR3 nucleotides: TGTGCCAGCAGTTTACGAAGGACCTTTTCCTACGAGCAGTACTTC.

The chain has TRBV7-2 and TRBJ2-1, with D perhaps given as TRBD1 or TRBD2 (5 bases each). The CDR3 extends over 15 amino acids. Trimming cost V 5 bases and J 0 bases, with 11 bases left between them. Germline V gene lookup returns CDR1 SGHTA and CDR2 FQGNSA. The CDR3: CASSRDANSYNEQFF. CDR3 bases: TGTGCCAGCAGCCGGGACGCAAACTCCTACAATGAGCAGTTCTTC.

The gene calls are TRBV5-8 and TRBJ2-1; tentatively, D is TRBD1 (6 bases). Germline-derived CDR1 and CDR2 are SGHTS and YDEGEE. V shed 0 bases and J shed 7 bases, with 11 bases lying between them. This CDR3 contains 14 residues. CDR3 protein: CASSLGRGMNEQFF. For the CDR3, the DNA is TGTGCCAGCAGCTTGGGCAGGGGTATGAATGAGCAGTTCTTC.

The chain recombines TRBV5-5 with TRBJ2-7, with D unclear. This CDR3 is 15 amino acids long. V lost 6 bases, J lost 3 bases, and 19 bases lay in between. From germline, CDR1 is SGHKS and CDR2 YYEKEE (reference sequence). CDR3 sequence: CASTLGSLSLYEQYF. The CDR3 DNA reads TGTGCCAGCACCCTCGGCTCGTTAAGCCTCTACGAGCAGTACTTC.

The sample holds a few counts of this clone. The genes are TRBV5-1 and TRBJ1-1; TRBD1 matches 7 bases. The CDR3 is 13 amino acids. V trimming: 0 bases; J trimming: 10 bases; junction bases outside the gene matches: 6. Germline V gives CDR1 SGHRS, CDR2 YFSETQ. CDR3 nucleotides: TGCGCCAGCAGCTTGGGACCACAGGGGATAGCTTTCTTT. Amino acids: CASSLGPQGIAFF. The full variable domain, with the rest looked up from reference TRBV5-1 and TRBJ1-1, is KAGVTQTPRYLIKTRGQQVTLSCSPISGHRSVSWYQQTPGQGLQFLFEYFSETQRNKGNFPGRFSGRQFSNSRSEMNVSTLELGDSALYLCASSLGPQGIAFFGQGTRLTVV.

DNA for the CDR3: TGTGCCAGCAGCTTACAGGGGGCCTACGAGCAGTACTTC. It codes for CASSLQGAYEQYF. The chain combines TRBV11-1 with TRBJ2-5; 7 bases agree with TRBD1. Judging by the DNA end, TRBJ2-7 fits better; the J call may be wrong. This CDR3 contains 13 residues. CDR1 SGHAT and CDR2 FQDESV come from the germline V gene (reference sequence).